This T cell receptor beta chain stems from a study of blood T cell repertoires in COVID-19. Original methodology: Estimates of nucleated cell counts were drawn from the amplification of reference gene primers. Produced via immunoSEQ multiplex PCR; TCRdb's table is partial and in-frame only. V, J and clone size reflect that table, while D and trimming were determined from the DNA. Of approximately 150,000 clones in the sample, around 83% were seen once. Cohorts were assigned according to the clinical history that participants reported. The V and J ends lost 4 bases and 7 bases respectively, with 12 bases between them. The CDR3 consists of 13 residues. From germline, CDR1 is KGHDR and CDR2 SFDVKD.

This TCR came from a man in his fifties or sixties who had recovered from COVID-19. Input material: PBMCs or T cells enriched from blood (not recorded which). The chain is built from TRBV24-1 and TRBJ1-1, with D uncertain. The CDR3 is CATSDPGRDEAFF. CDR3 DNA: TGTGCCACCAGTGACCCTGGACGGGATGAAGCTTTCTTT.